A single TCR beta chain is shown here with its context. Its antigen remains unknown. The CDR3 has 13 residues. Trimming took 0 bases from V and 7 from J, leaving 8 bases between them. Germline assignment: CDR1 SGHRS and CDR2 YFSETQ. Template switching with 5'RACE generated the TCR cDNA and added a universal primer site and UMIs. TCRdb processed the 5' RACE reads anew with MiXCR; each CDR3 protein has one entry. The sample contains 450,000 to 650,000 distinct CDR3 sequences, about a fifth of which appear only once. The sample comes from a study of T cells after yellow fever vaccination. The overall study: It was SMART-Seq v4 Ultra Low Input that prepared the fractions with low cell numbers.

Findings and caveats of the study: Clonotypes found in both CD4 and CD8 compartments made up a small share. Abundant clonotypes (contaminants from the bulk population) could be present in FACS-sorted repertoires.

V and J are TRBV5-1 and TRBJ1-5; D remains ambiguous. This sequence originates from a young man who received the YFV17D yellow fever vaccine. The material was PBMCs, obtained approximately 22 days after the first yellow fever vaccination. The CDR3 loop reads CASSLETGQPQHF. The CDR3 coding sequence is TGCGCCAGCAGCTTGGAAACGGGGCAGCCCCAGCATTTT.